The next 20 T cell receptor beta chains were all read from a single sample in a study of CD8+ T cells in alopecia areata. Regarding treatment: oral pan-JAK inhibitor, 5-10 mg twice daily. Following RNA extraction, reverse transcription yielded cDNA that acted as the sequencing template. Repertoires were generated with immunoSEQ multiplex PCR, while TCRdb's copy carries only in-frame clones and drops some. This sample has 190,000 or so clones; roughly 61% occur once, and the top ten carry roughly an eighth. The specimen comprised CD8+ T cells sorted from blood, sampled at week 24, from a patient treated with tofacitinib. These receptor sequences come from a human donor with alopecia areata.

The chain links TRBV7-2 to TRBJ2-2; tentative D call: TRBD1 (6 bases). The germline CDR1 and CDR2 sequences are SGHTA and FQGNSA. Trimming left V 3 bases short and J 6 bases short, with 14 bases between. This CDR3 region has 15 residues. CDR3 amino acids: CASSFIVGAAGELFF. Written as DNA, the CDR3 is TGTGCCAGCAGCTTTATTGTGGGGGCGGCCGGGGAGCTGTTTTTT. The whole variable domain, filled in from reference TRBV7-2 and TRBJ2-2, reads GAGVSQSPSNKVTEKGKDVELRCDPISGHTALYWYRQSLGQGLEFLIYFQGNSAPDKSGLPSDRFSAERTGGSVSTLTIQRTQQEDSAVYLCASSFIVGAAGELFFGEGSRLTVL.

This clone was seen only a few times. This chain connects TRBV5-1 to TRBJ2-7, with a possible D match to TRBD1 (5 bases). The CDR3 has 16 residues. Germline loops: CDR1 SGHRS, CDR2 YFSETQ. V lost 0 bases and J 0 bases, leaving 13 bases between the germline ends. Here the CDR3 reads CASSLEPGDSSYEQYF. CDR3 nucleotide sequence: TGCGCCAGCAGCTTGGAACCCGGTGACAGCTCCTACGAGCAGTACTTC.

The chain carries TRBV7-9 and TRBJ1-1, with D tentatively TRBD1 (6 bases). The germline V gene has CDR1 SEHNR and CDR2 FQNEAQ (reference sequence). Trimming removed 3 bases from V and 1 base from J, with 12 bases in between. CDR3 length: 15 amino acids. The CDR3 region is CASSLVGGRNTEAFF. In DNA form, the CDR3 reads TGTGCCAGCAGCTTGGTAGGGGGACGGAACACTGAAGCTTTCTTT.

The V gene is TRBV30, the J gene TRBJ2-2, with TRBD1 identical over 7 bases. V was clipped by 5 bases and J by 0 bases; unmatched bases: 6. Germline assignment: CDR1 GTSNPN and CDR2 SVGIG (reference sequence). There are 15 residues in the CDR3. The CDR3 nucleotides are TGTGCCTGGGTAGGGCAGGGGGCGAACACCGGGGAGCTGTTTTTT. It is translated as CAWVGQGANTGELFF.

The CDR3 spells CASSVGFTDTQYF. CDR3 sequence (DNA): TGTGCCAGCAGCGTAGGTTTCACAGATACGCAGTATTTT. The rearrangement joins TRBV9 to TRBJ2-3; D is undetermined. CDR1 and CDR2 from the germline V gene are SGDLS and YYNGEE. CDR3 length equals 13 residues. V lost 0 bases and J 2 bases, leaving 4 bases between the germline ends.

This chain links TRBV30 with TRBJ1-1; D gene ambiguous. The CDR3 is made up of 15 amino acids. The V and J ends lost 5 bases and 2 bases respectively, with 18 bases between them. The V gene's germline CDR1 is GTSNPN and CDR2 SVGIG (reference sequence). The CDR3 DNA is TGTGCCTGGGGGCCCTTTCGGCAGATTAACACTGAAGCTTTCTTT. Its protein product is CAWGPFRQINTEAFF.

The chain uses TRBV5-1 and TRBJ1-2, with unresolved D. The CDR3 sequence is 11 residues long. CDR1 SGHRS and CDR2 YFSETQ come from the germline V gene. V lost 6 bases to trimming and J lost 3 bases, with 6 bases between them. CDR3 in amino acids: CASMDDYGYTF. CDR3 DNA: TGCGCCAGCATGGACGACTATGGCTACACCTTC.

The chain combines TRBV4-2 with TRBJ1-1; 7 nucleotides agree with TRBD1. The CDR3 spans 12 residues. Germline lookup yields CDR1 LGHNA and CDR2 YNFKEQ. With V trimmed by 2 bases and J by 10 bases, 4 bases remained unmatched. The CDR3 region has the DNA TGTGCCAGCAGCCAATCCGGGACAGTAGCTTTCTTT. Protein sequence: CASSQSGTVAFF.

In this sample, this clone turned up a few times. The chain uses TRBV25-1 and TRBJ2-3; D possibly corresponds to TRBD1 (5 bases). This CDR3 has 13 amino acids. V was shortened by 8 bases and J by 3 bases, with 12 bases between the two germline ends. Germline CDR1 is MGHDK and CDR2 is SYGVNS. The CDR3 is CASGASATDTQYF. In nucleotides, the CDR3 is TGTGCCAGCGGGGCGTCGGCTACAGATACGCAGTATTTT.

V and J are TRBV12-5 and TRBJ2-7; D gene uncertain. Germline assignment: CDR1 LGHNT and CDR2 FRNRAP. This CDR3 has 15 residues. V was clipped by 8 bases and J by 0 bases, with 17 bases between them. CDR3 in amino acids: CASCALIGPSYEQYF. CDR3 DNA sequence: TGTGCTAGTTGTGCCCTGATAGGCCCCTCCTACGAGCAGTACTTC.

The chain has TRBV13 and TRBJ2-3; D might be TRBD2 (6 bases). Per the germline V gene, CDR1 is PRHDT and CDR2 is FYEKMQ (reference sequence). This CDR3 is built from 15 residues. V gave up 5 bases and J gave up 0 bases, with 12 bases separating them. In nucleotides, the CDR3 is TGTGCCAGCAGCGTTGGGACTCCCAGCACAGATACGCAGTATTTT. It is translated as CASSVGTPSTDTQYF.

This chain connects TRBV7-6 to TRBJ2-7; no clear D. The CDR3 has 14 residues. Germline CDR1 is SGHVS and CDR2 is FNYEAQ. Trimming shortened V by 3 bases and J by 2 bases, and 11 bases separated the two germline ends. CDR3 sequence reads: CASSLYPDTYEQYF. The CDR3 coding sequence is TGTGCCAGCAGCTTGTACCCTGACACCTACGAGCAGTACTTC.

The gene calls are TRBV14 and TRBJ2-4; 8 bases are shared with TRBD2. The CDR3 length is 16 residues. Germline V CDR1 and CDR2: SGHDN, FVKESK. V was pared by 3 bases and J by 0 bases, with 4 bases of the junction left unmatched. CDR3 nucleotide sequence: TGTGCCAGCAGCCATACGGGGGGGTTAGCCAAAAACATTCAGTACTTC. Its protein product is CASSHTGGLAKNIQYF.

Turning to this clone: The sample contains more than one DNA sequence encoding this CDR3. This sequence joins TRBV30 and TRBJ1-5; tentative D call: TRBD1 (6 bases). Looked up from germline, CDR1 is GTSNPN and CDR2 is SVGIG (reference sequence). The CDR3 totals 13 residues. V dropped 1 base and J dropped 6 bases, with 10 bases sitting between them. The CDR3 DNA follows: TGTGCCTGGAGTGAGGGGGGTAGTCAGCCCCAGCATTTT. It specifies CAWSEGGSQPQHF.

This clone was seen once. This chain links TRBV9 with TRBJ2-7; possible D gene TRBD2, 6 bases. Deletions cut 3 bases from V and 6 bases from J, with 10 bases between. The germline V gene has CDR1 SGDLS and CDR2 YYNGEE. CDR3 length: 12 amino acids. The CDR3 sequence: CASSGPGVEQYF. The CDR3 coding sequence is TGTGCCAGCAGCGGACCGGGGGTCGAGCAGTACTTC.

There are many counts of this clone. The chain carries TRBV19 and TRBJ1-5; D uncertain. Germline values: CDR1 LNHDA, CDR2 SQIVND (reference sequence). V shed 3 bases and J shed 7 bases, with 7 bases lying between them. The CDR3 consists of 12 residues. The CDR3 DNA sequence: TGTGCCAGTAGTATTTCCGTGCAGCCCCAGCATTTT. Encoded protein: CASSISVQPQHF.

V is TRBV4-3 and J is TRBJ2-5; possibly TRBD2 for D (5 bases). V lost 4 bases and J 5 bases, leaving 8 bases between the germline ends. The CDR3 has 12 amino acids. CDR1 and CDR2 (germline): LGHNA, YSLEER. The CDR3 nucleotides read TGCGCCAGCAGCCCGGGCGGGGAGACCCAGTACTTC. This codes for CASSPGGETQYF.

V gene TRBV27 combines with J gene TRBJ1-2; TRBD1 is a possible D gene (5 bases). This CDR3 comprises 11 residues. V shed 5 bases and J shed 8 bases, with 9 bases lying between them. Germline V gene data show CDR1 as MNHEY and CDR2 as SMNVEV (reference sequence). CDR3 nucleotides: TGTGCCAGCAGTCCGGGACGCGGCTACACCTTC. It translates to CASSPGRGYTF.

Only one count was recorded for this clone. The chain carries TRBV7-6 and TRBJ1-6; D is unclear. From germline, CDR1 is SGHVS and CDR2 FNYEAQ. The CDR3 length is 13 residues. V lost 8 bases and J lost 7, with 12 bases in between. In DNA, the CDR3 is TGTGCCAGCGCGAGATCGGGGAATTCACCCCTCCACTTT. Protein product: CASARSGNSPLHF.

The rearrangement joins TRBV4-1 to TRBJ2-1; perhaps TRBD1 as D (8 bases). V gave up 4 bases and J gave up 8 bases, with 18 bases separating them. Looked up from germline, CDR1 is MGHRA and CDR2 is YSYEKL. The CDR3 sequence is 15 residues long. In DNA form, the CDR3 reads TGCGCCAGCAGCCCAAGACAGGGGAGGGAGGATGAGCAGTTCTTC. It codes for CASSPRQGREDEQFF.